Listed below are T cell receptor beta chains from one sample, sequenced in a study of response to subunit inactivated influenza vaccine. Each CDR3 protein is one row after TCRdb ran MiXCR on the RT-PCR reads. Of roughly 500,000 distinct CDR3 sequences in the sample, more than 15% were seen once. The sample here was CD4+ T cells sorted from PBMCs, taken less than 30 months after vaccination. The receptors here all came from a man between 50 and 69 years old who received an inactivated influenza vaccine. The CDR3 runs from the conserved cysteine through the conserved F or W. D genes are given only for firm matches. Only part of the rows carry a size: once, few, many, or a class if the clone is expanded.

>.|TRBJ1-1|.|TRBV18
CASSPLSEDTEAFF
TGTGCCAGCTCACCACTCTCCGAGGACACTGAAGCTTTCTTT
>.|TRBJ2-7|.|TRBV4-3
CASSQGLGGERYF
TGCGCCAGCAGCCAAGGCCTGGGGGGAGAGCGGTACTTC
>.|TRBJ2-6|TRBD1|TRBV20-1
CSASQTGVAGANVLTF
TGCAGTGCTAGTCAGACAGGGGTAGCTGGGGCCAACGTCCTGACTTTC
>.|TRBJ2-5|.|TRBV18
CASSYGTQETQYF
TGTGCCAGCTCATACGGGACCCAAGAGACCCAGTACTTC
>.|TRBJ2-7|.|TRBV21-1
CASSDTRDRDYEQYF
TGTGCCAGCAGCGACACCCGGGACAGGGACTACGAGCAGTACTTC
>many|TRBJ2-4|.|TRBV5-1
CASSLTRENIQYF
TGCGCCAGCAGCTTAACCAGGGAAAACATTCAGTACTTC
>.|TRBJ2-5|.|TRBV20-1
CSAHPGSGRTGKTQYF
TGCAGTGCCCACCCCGGGAGCGGGCGGACGGGGAAGACCCAGTACTTC
>many|TRBJ2-2|.|TRBV5-1
CASSLEAINTGELFF
TGCGCCAGCAGCTTGGAGGCGATCAACACCGGGGAGCTGTTTTTT
>.|TRBJ2-3|TRBD2|TRBV19
CASSMGGNNGDTQYF
TGTGCCAGTAGTATGGGAGGGAACAATGGAGATACGCAGTATTTT
>few|TRBJ2-7|.|TRBV5-1
CASSLAGEYEQYF
TGCGCCAGCAGCTTGGCCGGGGAGTACGAGCAGTACTTC
>.|TRBJ1-4|.|TRBV2
CASSRSIGLGIGEKLFF
TGTGCCAGCAGTAGATCTATCGGGCTGGGAATAGGTGAAAAACTGTTTTTT
>.|TRBJ1-1|.|TRBV7-9
CASSPKTRLNTEAFF
TGTGCCAGCAGCCCAAAGACAAGACTGAACACTGAAGCTTTCTTT
>many|TRBJ2-3|.|TRBV5-1
CASSLVGRTDTQYF
TGTGCCAGCAGTTTGGTGGGGCGCACAGATACGCAGTATTTT
>.|TRBJ1-6|TRBD1|TRBV5-1
CASSPQGQGGSPLHF
TGCGCCAGCAGCCCCCAGGGACAGGGAGGTTCACCCCTCCACTTT
>.|TRBJ2-4|.|TRBV5-1
CASSLAPPAGTKNIQYF
TGCGCCAGCAGCTTGGCACCTCCCGCAGGGACCAAAAACATTCAGTACTTC
>few|TRBJ2-2|TRBD2|TRBV10-3
CAISARTSRGTGELFF
TGTGCCATCAGTGCTCGGACTAGCCGAGGGACCGGGGAGCTGTTTTTT
>many|TRBJ2-7|TRBD1|TRBV29-1
CSVEAEGTGSYEQYF
TGCAGCGTTGAGGCCGAGGGGACAGGGTCATACGAGCAGTACTTC
>few|TRBJ1-5|TRBD1|TRBV2
CASSGYRGTSNQPQHF
TGTGCCAGCAGCGGGTACAGGGGCACCAGCAATCAGCCCCAGCATTTT
>few|TRBJ2-6|.|TRBV7-2
CASSPSWFSGANVLTF
TGTGCCAGCAGCCCCTCTTGGTTCTCTGGGGCCAACGTCCTGACTTTC
>.|TRBJ2-2|TRBD1|TRBV20-1
CSARGQGAFTGELFF
TGCAGTGCTAGAGGACAGGGGGCTTTTACCGGGGAGCTGTTTTTT
>.|TRBJ2-7|TRBD1|TRBV9
CASSHNRGTEQYF
TGTGCCAGCAGCCACAACAGGGGGACCGAGCAGTACTTC
>.|TRBJ2-7|.|TRBV12-3/TRBV12-4
CASSLSGFSYEQYF
TGTGCCAGCAGTTTATCAGGGTTCTCCTACGAGCAGTACTTC
>.|TRBJ2-2|TRBD2|TRBV4-1
CASSPGGAGITGELFF
TGCGCCAGCAGCCCGGGGGGAGCGGGAATCACCGGGGAGCTGTTTTTT
>few|TRBJ1-5|.|TRBV25-1
CASSERHQGPQHF
TGTGCCAGCAGTGAGCGACATCAGGGGCCCCAGCATTTT
>.|TRBJ2-1|TRBD2|TRBV7-3
CASSLRLAGVDEQFF
TGTGCCAGCAGCTTAAGACTAGCGGGAGTGGATGAGCAGTTCTTC
>many|TRBJ1-1|.|TRBV4-3
CASSQEGGLGTEAFF
TGCGCCAGCAGCCAAGAGGGAGGGTTGGGCACTGAAGCTTTCTTT
>.|TRBJ2-1|.|TRBV12-3/TRBV12-4
CASSLLSGVAGYNEQFF
TGTGCCAGCAGTTTATTATCCGGGGTTGCGGGATACAATGAGCAGTTCTTC
>many|TRBJ2-7|TRBD1|TRBV4-3
CASSPDRGRGEQYF
TGCGCCAGCTCCCCCGACAGGGGGCGCGGCGAGCAGTACTTC
>few|TRBJ1-4|.|TRBV6-2/TRBV6-3
CASSYSPGRTVGRLFF
TGTGCCAGCAGTTACTCGCCGGGACGGACGGTGGGAAGGCTGTTTTTT
>.|TRBJ1-5|.|TRBV4-1
CASSRRDGGKNQPQHF
TGCGCCAGCAGCCGTCGCGACGGAGGGAAAAATCAGCCCCAGCATTTT
>.|TRBJ2-3|TRBD2|TRBV20-1
CSAPGLAGRTDTQYF
TGCAGTGCGCCAGGACTAGCAGGAAGGACGGATACGCAGTATTTT
>.|TRBJ2-7|TRBD2|TRBV7-2
CASSLAAGAYEQYF
TGTGCCAGCAGCTTAGCAGCGGGGGCCTACGAGCAGTACTTC
>.|TRBJ1-5|.|TRBV12-3/TRBV12-4
CASSLSEGNQPQHF
TGTGCCAGCAGTTTAAGCGAAGGGAATCAGCCCCAGCATTTT
>.|TRBJ2-2|.|TRBV4-2
CASSQVYGNTGELFF
TGTGCCAGCAGCCAAGTTTACGGCAACACCGGGGAGCTGTTTTTT
>.|TRBJ2-3|.|TRBV3-1
CASSQTGTGADTQYF
TGTGCCAGCAGCCAGACGGGTACGGGGGCAGATACGCAGTATTTT
>few|TRBJ1-5|.|TRBV4-2
CASSQPARGNQPQHF
TGTGCCAGCAGCCAACCGGCCAGGGGTAATCAGCCCCAGCATTTT
>few|TRBJ1-2|.|TRBV30
CAWSVGLSSGYTF
TGTGCCTGGAGTGTTGGACTTTCGAGCGGCTACACCTTC
>many|TRBJ1-5|TRBD1|TRBV7-2
CASSLVGTGYSNQPQHF
TGTGCCAGCAGCTTGGTTGGGACAGGGTATAGCAATCAGCCCCAGCATTTT
>.|TRBJ2-7|TRBD1|TRBV6-1
CASAGTVNSEQYF
TGTGCCAGCGCTGGGACAGTCAACTCCGAGCAGTACTTC
>few|TRBJ2-2|.|TRBV12-5
CASASGPGVGELFF
TGTGCTAGTGCCTCTGGCCCCGGGGTGGGGGAGCTGTTTTTT
>few|TRBJ2-3|.|TRBV7-3
CASSLTRLDTQYF
TGTGCCAGCAGCTTAACTCGCCTAGATACGCAGTATTTT
>few|TRBJ2-7|TRBD2|TRBV28
CASSLSGLAGATYEQYF
TGTGCCAGCAGTTTATCAGGACTAGCGGGGGCTACCTACGAGCAGTACTTC
>few|TRBJ1-2|.|TRBV29-1
CSVAGDLYGYTF
TGCAGCGTTGCCGGAGACCTCTATGGCTACACCTTC
>.|TRBJ1-5|.|TRBV20-1
CSARDRVNSNQPQHF
TGCAGTGCTAGAGATCGCGTAAATAGCAATCAGCCCCAGCATTTT